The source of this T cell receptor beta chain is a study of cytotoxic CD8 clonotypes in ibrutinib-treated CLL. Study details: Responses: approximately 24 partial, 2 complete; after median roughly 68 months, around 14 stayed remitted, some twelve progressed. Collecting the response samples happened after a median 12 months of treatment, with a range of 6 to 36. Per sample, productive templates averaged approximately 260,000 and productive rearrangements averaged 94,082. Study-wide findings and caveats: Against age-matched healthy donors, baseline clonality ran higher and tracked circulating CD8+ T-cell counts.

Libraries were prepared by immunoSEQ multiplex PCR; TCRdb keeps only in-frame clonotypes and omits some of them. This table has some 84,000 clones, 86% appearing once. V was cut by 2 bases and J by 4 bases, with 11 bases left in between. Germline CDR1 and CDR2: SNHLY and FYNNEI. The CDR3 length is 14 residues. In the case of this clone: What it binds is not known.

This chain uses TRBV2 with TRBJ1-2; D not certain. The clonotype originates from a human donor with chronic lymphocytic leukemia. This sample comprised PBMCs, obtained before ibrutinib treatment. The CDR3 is CASSELGHSYGYTF. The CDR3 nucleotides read TGTGCCAGCAGTGAACTAGGGCACTCCTATGGCTACACCTTC.